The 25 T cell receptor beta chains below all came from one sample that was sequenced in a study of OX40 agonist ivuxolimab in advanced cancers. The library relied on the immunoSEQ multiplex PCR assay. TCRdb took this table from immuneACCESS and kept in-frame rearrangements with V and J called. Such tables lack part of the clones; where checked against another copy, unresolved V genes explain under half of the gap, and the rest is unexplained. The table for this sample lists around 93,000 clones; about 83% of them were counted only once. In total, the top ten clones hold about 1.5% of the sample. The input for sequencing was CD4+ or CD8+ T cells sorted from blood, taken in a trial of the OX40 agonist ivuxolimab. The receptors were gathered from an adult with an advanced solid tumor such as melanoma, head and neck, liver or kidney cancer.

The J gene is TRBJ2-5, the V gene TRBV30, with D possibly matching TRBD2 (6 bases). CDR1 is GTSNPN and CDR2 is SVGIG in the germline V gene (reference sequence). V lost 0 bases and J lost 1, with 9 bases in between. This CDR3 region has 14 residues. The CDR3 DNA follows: TGTGCCTGGAGTGTAGGCGGGACCCAAGAGACCCAGTACTTC. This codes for CAWSVGGTQETQYF.

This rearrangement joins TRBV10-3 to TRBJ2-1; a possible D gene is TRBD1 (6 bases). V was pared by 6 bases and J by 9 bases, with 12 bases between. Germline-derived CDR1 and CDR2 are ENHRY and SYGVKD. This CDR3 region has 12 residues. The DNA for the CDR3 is TGTGCCATCAGCCGAGGGGGAGTTGAGCAGTTCTTC. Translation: CAISRGGVEQFF.

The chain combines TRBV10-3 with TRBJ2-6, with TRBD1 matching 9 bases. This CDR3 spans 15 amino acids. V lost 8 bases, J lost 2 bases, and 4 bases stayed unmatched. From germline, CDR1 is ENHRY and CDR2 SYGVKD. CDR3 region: CAIGQGTAGANVLTF. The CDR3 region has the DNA TGTGCCATCGGACAGGGGACAGCTGGGGCCAACGTCCTGACTTTC.

The CDR3 DNA reads TGTGCCTGGAGCCCCGAAACGGGGCGCGAGCAGTACTTC. The encoded protein is CAWSPETGREQYF. The V gene is TRBV30, the J gene TRBJ2-7, with D possibly called TRBD1 or TRBD2 (5 bases each). CDR3 size: 13 residues. Germline lookup yields CDR1 GTSNPN and CDR2 SVGIG (reference sequence). The germline V and J ends were trimmed by 3 bases and 6 bases, with 15 bases remaining between them.

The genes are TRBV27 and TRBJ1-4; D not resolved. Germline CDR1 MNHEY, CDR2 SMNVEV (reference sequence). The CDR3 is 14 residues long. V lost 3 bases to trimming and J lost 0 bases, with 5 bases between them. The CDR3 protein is CASSFHATNEKLFF. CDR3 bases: TGTGCCAGCAGTTTCCATGCAACTAATGAAAAACTGTTTTTT.

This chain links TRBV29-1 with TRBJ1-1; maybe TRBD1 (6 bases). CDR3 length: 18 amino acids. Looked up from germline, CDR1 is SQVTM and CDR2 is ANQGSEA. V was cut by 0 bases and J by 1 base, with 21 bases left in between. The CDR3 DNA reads TGCAGCGTTGAAGATCGACACCTCTTTCAGGGGTGGAACACTGAAGCTTTCTTT. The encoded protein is CSVEDRHLFQGWNTEAFF.

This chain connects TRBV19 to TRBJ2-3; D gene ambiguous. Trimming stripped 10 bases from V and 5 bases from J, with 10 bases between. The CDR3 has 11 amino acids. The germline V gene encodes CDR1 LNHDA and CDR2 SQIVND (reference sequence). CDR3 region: CATGRGDTQYF. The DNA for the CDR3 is TGTGCCACCGGAAGAGGAGATACGCAGTATTTT.

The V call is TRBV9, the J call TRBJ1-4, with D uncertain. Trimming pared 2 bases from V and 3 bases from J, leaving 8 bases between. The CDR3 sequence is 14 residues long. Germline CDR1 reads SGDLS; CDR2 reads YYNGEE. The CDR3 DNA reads TGTGCCAGCAGCGTCGCCGGGGCTAATGAAAAACTGTTTTTT. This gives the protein CASSVAGANEKLFF.

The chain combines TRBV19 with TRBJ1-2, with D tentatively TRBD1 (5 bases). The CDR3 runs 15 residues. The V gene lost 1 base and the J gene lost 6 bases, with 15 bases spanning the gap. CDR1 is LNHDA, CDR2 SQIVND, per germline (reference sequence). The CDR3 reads CASSIARVFMDGYTF. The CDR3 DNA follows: TGTGCCAGTAGTATAGCCAGGGTGTTTATGGATGGCTACACCTTC. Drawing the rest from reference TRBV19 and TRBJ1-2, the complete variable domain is DGGITQSPKYLFRKEGQNVTLSCEQNLNHDAMYWYRQDPGQGLRLIYYSQIVNDFQKGDIAEGYSVSREKKESFPLTVTSAQKNPTAFYLCASSIARVFMDGYTFGSGTRLTVV.

This CDR3 reads CATSRGQVNSGNTIYF. In nucleotides, the CDR3 is TGTGCCACCAGCAGAGGACAGGTTAACTCTGGAAACACCATATATTTT. The chain links TRBV15 to TRBJ1-3; a possible D gene is TRBD1 (6 bases). The CDR3 is 16 residues long. V dropped 1 base and J dropped 0 bases, with 10 bases sitting between them. CDR1 and CDR2 from the germline V gene are LNHNV and YYDKDF (reference sequence). The full variable domain, with the rest looked up from reference TRBV15 and TRBJ1-3, is DAMVIQNPRYQVTQFGKPVTLSCSQTLNHNVMYWYQQKSSQAPKLLFHYYDKDFNNEADTPDNFQSRRPNTSFCFLDIRSPGLGDTAMYLCATSRGQVNSGNTIYFGEGSWLTVV.

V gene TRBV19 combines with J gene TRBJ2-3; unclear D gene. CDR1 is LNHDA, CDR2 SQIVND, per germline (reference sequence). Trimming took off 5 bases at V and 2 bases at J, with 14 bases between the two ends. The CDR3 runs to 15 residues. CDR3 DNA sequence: TGTGCCAGTAGTTCCCGGGCCCTCCCCACAGATACGCAGTATTTT. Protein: CASSSRALPTDTQYF. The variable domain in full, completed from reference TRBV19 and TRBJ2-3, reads DGGITQSPKYLFRKEGQNVTLSCEQNLNHDAMYWYRQDPGQGLRLIYYSQIVNDFQKGDIAEGYSVSREKKESFPLTVTSAQKNPTAFYLCASSSRALPTDTQYFGPGTRLTVL.

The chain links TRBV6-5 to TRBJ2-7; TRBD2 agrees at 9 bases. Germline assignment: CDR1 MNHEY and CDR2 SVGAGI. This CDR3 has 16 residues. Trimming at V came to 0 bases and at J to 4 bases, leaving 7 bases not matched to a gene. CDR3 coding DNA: TGTGCCAGCAGTTACTCCGATAGCGGGAGTGGATACGAGCAGTACTTC. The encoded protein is CASSYSDSGSGYEQYF.

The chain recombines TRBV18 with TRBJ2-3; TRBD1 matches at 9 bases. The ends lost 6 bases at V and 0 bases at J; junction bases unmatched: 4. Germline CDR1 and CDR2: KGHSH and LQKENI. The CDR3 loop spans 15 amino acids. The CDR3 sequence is CASSPGTGSTDTQYF. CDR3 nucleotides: TGTGCCAGCTCGCCGGGGACAGGGAGCACAGATACGCAGTATTTT.

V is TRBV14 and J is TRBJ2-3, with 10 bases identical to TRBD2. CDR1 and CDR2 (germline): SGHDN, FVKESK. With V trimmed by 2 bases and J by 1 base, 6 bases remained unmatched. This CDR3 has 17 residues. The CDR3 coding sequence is TGTGCCAGCAGCCAATCGTTGGGGACTAGCGGCACAGATACGCAGTATTTT. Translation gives CASSQSLGTSGTDTQYF.

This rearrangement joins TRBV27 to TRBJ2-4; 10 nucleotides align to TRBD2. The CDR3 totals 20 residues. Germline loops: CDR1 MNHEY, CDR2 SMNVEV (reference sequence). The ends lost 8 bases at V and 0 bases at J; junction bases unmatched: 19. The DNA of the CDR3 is TGTGCCAGCTTCCCCAACTGGATAGCGGGAGGCCGAATAGCCAAAAACATTCAGTACTTC. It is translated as CASFPNWIAGGRIAKNIQYF.

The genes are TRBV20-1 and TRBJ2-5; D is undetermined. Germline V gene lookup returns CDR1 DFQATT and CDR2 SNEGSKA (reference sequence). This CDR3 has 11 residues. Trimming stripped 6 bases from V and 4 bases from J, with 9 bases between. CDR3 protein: CSARAIETQYF. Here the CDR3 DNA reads TGCAGTGCCCGGGCTATAGAGACCCAGTACTTC.

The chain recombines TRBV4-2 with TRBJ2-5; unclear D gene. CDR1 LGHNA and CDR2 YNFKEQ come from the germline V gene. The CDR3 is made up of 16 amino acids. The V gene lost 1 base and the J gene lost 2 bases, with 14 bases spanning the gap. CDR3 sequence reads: CASSQVTQEMQETQYF. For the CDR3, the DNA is TGTGCCAGCAGCCAAGTGACCCAGGAGATGCAAGAGACCCAGTACTTC.

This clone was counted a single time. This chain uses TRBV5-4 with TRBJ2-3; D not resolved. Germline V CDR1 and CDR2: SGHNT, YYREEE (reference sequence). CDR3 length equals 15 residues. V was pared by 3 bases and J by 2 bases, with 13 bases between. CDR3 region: CASSSDRDSTDTQYF. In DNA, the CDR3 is TGTGCCAGCAGCTCAGACCGCGACTCCACAGATACGCAGTATTTT.

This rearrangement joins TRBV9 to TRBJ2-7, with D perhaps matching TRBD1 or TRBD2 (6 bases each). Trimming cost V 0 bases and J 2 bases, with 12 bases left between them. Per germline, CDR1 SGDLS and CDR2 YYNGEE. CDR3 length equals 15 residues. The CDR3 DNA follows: TGTGCCAGCAGCGTAGAAGGGGGGCCCACCTACGAGCAGTACTTC. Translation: CASSVEGGPTYEQYF.

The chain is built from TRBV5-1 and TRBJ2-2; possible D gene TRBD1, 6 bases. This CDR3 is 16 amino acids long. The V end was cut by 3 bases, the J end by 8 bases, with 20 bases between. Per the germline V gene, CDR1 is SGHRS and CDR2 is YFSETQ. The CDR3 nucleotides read TGCGCCAGCAGCTCCTCCGGGACATCATCAGTTGGGGAGCTGTTTTTT. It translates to CASSSSGTSSVGELFF.

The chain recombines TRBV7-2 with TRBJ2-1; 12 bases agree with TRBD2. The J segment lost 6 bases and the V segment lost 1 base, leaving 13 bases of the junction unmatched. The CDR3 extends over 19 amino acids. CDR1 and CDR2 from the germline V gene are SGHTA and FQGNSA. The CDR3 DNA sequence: TGTGCCAGCAGCTTAGTTGGGACTAGCGGGCCCCGCGGGACCAATGAGCAGTTCTTC. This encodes CASSLVGTSGPRGTNEQFF.

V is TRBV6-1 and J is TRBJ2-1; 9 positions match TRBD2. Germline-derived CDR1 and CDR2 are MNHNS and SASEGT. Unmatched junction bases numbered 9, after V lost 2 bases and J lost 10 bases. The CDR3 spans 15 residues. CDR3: CASSESGSGRREQFF. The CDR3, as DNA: TGTGCCAGCAGTGAAAGTGGTAGCGGGAGACGCGAGCAGTTCTTC.

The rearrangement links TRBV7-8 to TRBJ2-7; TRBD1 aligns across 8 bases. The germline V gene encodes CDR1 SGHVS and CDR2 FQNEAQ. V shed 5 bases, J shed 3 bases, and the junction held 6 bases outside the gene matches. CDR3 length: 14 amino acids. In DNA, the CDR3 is TGTGCCAGCAGCGGCCGGGACAGGCGCTACGAGCAGTACTTC. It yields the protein CASSGRDRRYEQYF.

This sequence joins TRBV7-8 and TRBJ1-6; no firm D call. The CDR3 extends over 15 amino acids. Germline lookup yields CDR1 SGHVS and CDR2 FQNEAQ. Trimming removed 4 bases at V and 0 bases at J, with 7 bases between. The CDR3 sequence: CASSSTSSYNSPLHF. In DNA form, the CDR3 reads TGTGCCAGCAGCTCTACAAGCTCCTATAATTCACCCCTCCACTTT.

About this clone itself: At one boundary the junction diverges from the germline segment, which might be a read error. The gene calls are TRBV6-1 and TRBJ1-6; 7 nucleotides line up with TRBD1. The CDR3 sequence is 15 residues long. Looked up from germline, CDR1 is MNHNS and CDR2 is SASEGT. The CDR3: CASREDRAYNSPLHF. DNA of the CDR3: TGTGCCAGCAGGGAAGACAGGGCCTATAATTCACCCCTCCACTTT.